This T cell receptor (beta chain) was recovered during a study of T cells in Graves' hyperthyroidism and ophthalmopathy. Overall study context: Upon initial diagnosis and before any treatment, peripheral blood was collected. General study points: Ophthalmopathy was distinguished from stable hyperthyroidism by 13 V-J signatures. A median approximately 6.8 months before onset, the model predicted ophthalmopathy. In the blood, most expanded thyroid clonotypes above 0.001 appeared as well.

RNA transcripts gave rise to amplified TCR beta CDR3 regions. HTBI primers drove first-round RT-PCR of the TCR CDR3. In TCRdb, the multiplex PCR reads were re-called with MiXCR into one record per CDR3 protein. The sample shows about 59,000 distinct CDR3 sequences, about 57% of them seen only once. With regard to this clonotype: The antigen is undetermined.

Trimming took off 0 bases at V and 2 bases at J, with 11 bases between the two ends. CDR1 SGHTA and CDR2 FQGNSA come from the germline V gene. The CDR3 length is 15 residues. The clonotype originates from a woman aged 55-70 years with Graves' ophthalmopathy. Material: blood. The J gene is TRBJ2-7, the V gene TRBV7-2; D gene uncertain. The CDR3 region has the DNA TGTGCCAGCAGCTTAGCCGTCTCGGCTCCCTACGAGCAGTACGTC. It specifies CASSLAVSAPYEQYV.